The 7 T cell receptor beta chains given below trace back to one sample, sequenced in a study of T-cell memory formation after mild COVID-19. Each CDR3 protein is one row after TCRdb ran MiXCR on the 5' RACE reads. The table shows under 550,000 distinct CDR3 sequences, with roughly 17% occurring only once. The sequenced material came from PBMCs or a T cell subset sorted from them (not recorded which). The receptor set was obtained from a man younger than 30 who had mild COVID-19 (a few samples of this study predate the infection). Cell type and time point are not known.

This clonotype was seen only a few times. The chain is built from TRBV6-5 and TRBJ1-2; D not resolved. The V end lost 0 bases, the J end lost 4 bases, and 6 bases lay between the germline ends. CDR1 and CDR2 from the germline V gene are MNHEY and SVGAGI. The CDR3 length is 13 residues. The CDR3 coding sequence is TGTGCCAGCAGTTACTCCTTGGGCTATGGCTACACCTTC. Encoded protein: CASSYSLGYGYTF.

This clonotype was found a few times. The chain employs TRBV4-3 and TRBJ1-4, with 9 bases lining up with TRBD1. With 1 base clipped from V and 7 bases from J, the junction kept 7 bases outside the gene matches. This CDR3 spans 16 amino acids. Germline V gene data show CDR1 as LGHNA and CDR2 as YSLEER. CDR3 protein: CASSQVATGGSEKLFF. The CDR3 DNA follows: TGCGCCAGCAGCCAAGTGGCGACAGGGGGGAGTGAAAAACTGTTTTTT.

The V gene is TRBV7-3, the J gene TRBJ2-2; D call uncertain. Trimming pared 2 bases from V and 4 bases from J, leaving 11 bases between. This CDR3 comprises 15 residues. Germline CDR1 SGHTA, CDR2 FQGTGA. CDR3 bases: TGTGCCAGCAGCTTAGGCCTCGGTAGCACCGGGGAGCTGTTTTTT. This codes for CASSLGLGSTGELFF.

The chain couples TRBV14 to TRBJ1-2; D possibly corresponds to TRBD1 (6 bases). V dropped 3 bases and J dropped 8 bases, with 16 bases sitting between them. Germline assignment: CDR1 SGHDN and CDR2 FVKESK. The CDR3 runs to 14 residues. CDR3 in DNA: TGTGCCAGCAGCCACAGTACAGGGATCTGGGGCTACACCTTC. It translates to CASSHSTGIWGYTF.

This chain connects TRBV20-1 to TRBJ1-5; D is perhaps TRBD1 (5 bases). Trimming removed 0 bases from V and 1 base from J, with 16 bases in between. Per germline, CDR1 DFQATT and CDR2 SNEGSKA (reference sequence). This CDR3 has 17 residues. Here the CDR3 DNA reads TGCAGTGCTAGAGATGGGGGTGGAAGAGTCAGCAATCAGCCCCAGCATTTT. Amino acids: CSARDGGGRVSNQPQHF.

The chain combines TRBV5-1 with TRBJ2-3, with D possibly TRBD1 on 6 matching bases. This CDR3 comprises 15 residues. V dropped 3 bases and J dropped 0 bases, with 11 bases sitting between them. In germline, CDR1 is SGHRS, CDR2 YFSETQ. The DNA of the CDR3 is TGCGCCAGCAGCTCGGATAGGGGGAGCACAGATACGCAGTATTTT. Translated, it gives CASSSDRGSTDTQYF.

V gene TRBV4-3 combines with J gene TRBJ1-2; no firm D call. Trimming took off 1 base at V and 3 bases at J, with 15 bases between the two ends. Germline V gene sequence: CDR1 LGHNA, CDR2 YSLEER. The CDR3 contains 16 residues. The DNA of the CDR3 is TGCGCCAGCAGCCAAGGCGTCGCGGGGAATGACTATGGCTACACCTTC. Its protein product is CASSQGVAGNDYGYTF.